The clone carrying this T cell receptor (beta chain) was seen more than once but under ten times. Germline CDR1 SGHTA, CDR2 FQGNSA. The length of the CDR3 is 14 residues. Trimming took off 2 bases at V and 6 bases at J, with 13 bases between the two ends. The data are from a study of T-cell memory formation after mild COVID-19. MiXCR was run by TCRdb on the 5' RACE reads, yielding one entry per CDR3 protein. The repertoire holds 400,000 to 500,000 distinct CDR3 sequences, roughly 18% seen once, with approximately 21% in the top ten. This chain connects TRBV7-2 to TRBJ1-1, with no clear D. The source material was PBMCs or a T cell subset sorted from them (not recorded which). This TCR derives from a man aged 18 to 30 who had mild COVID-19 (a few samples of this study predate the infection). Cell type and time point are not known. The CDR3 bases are TGTGCCAGCAGCTTATTAGGGCTTAATGCTGAAGCTTTCTTT. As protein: CASSLLGLNAEAFF.